This TCR beta chain originates from a study of Siglec-9 on CD8 T cells in melanoma (dated by TCRdb to the late 2010s). Background for the entire study: The study investigated Siglec-9 expression on CD8+ T cells and the role of Siglec-9 in regulating T cells in the melanoma tumor microenvironment.

Points the paper makes about the study in general: According to the report, an effector memory CD8+ T-cell subset that seemed to build up inside melanoma tumors was both marked and regulated by Siglec-9.

The method behind the library was the immunoSEQ multiplex PCR assay. TCRdb mirrors the immuneACCESS table, restricted to in-frame sequences. Some clones are absent from its copies; in checked studies, under half trace to an unresolved V gene, and the reason for the others is unknown. The sample table lists 25,000 to 30,000 clones, 75% to 90% of them with a count of one. The biggest ten clones account for 5.5% to 7.5% of the sample. Worth noting for this clone: Which antigen it targets is not known. The sample holds no much larger clone one base away, and base qualities are not on file.

The CDR3 starts with the cysteine, ends with the phenylalanine, and has 15 residues. The CDR3 DNA has 45 bases and is translated from base 1. CDR1 is given as SGDLS and CDR2 as YYNGEE, both from the germline V gene. Trimming removed 4 bases from V and 11 bases from J; the gene matches leave 9 bases unexplained. The rearranged segments are TRBV9 and TRBJ2-1; TRBD2 agrees with 13 junctional bases. Sequenced sample: Siglec-9- CD8+ T cells sorted from blood. The intended sense of this specimen's cell subset or site label: CD8 T cells lacking Siglec-9. The sequence derives from a human donor in good health. Here the CDR3 is given as CASSSYGTSGAKQFF. DNA sequence: TGTGCCAGCAGCTCTTACGGGACTAGCGGGGCCAAGCAGTTCTTC.